The rows below give T cell receptor beta chains drawn from one sample of a study of blood T cell repertoires in COVID-19. TCRdb's copy holds only in-frame clones and misses some; the assay was immunoSEQ multiplex PCR. The sample yields fewer than 350,000 clones, about 88% seen once. Source material: PBMCs or T cells enriched from blood (not recorded which). These receptors came from a woman between 40 and 50 years old who had recovered from COVID-19. The CDR3 runs from the conserved cysteine through the conserved F or W. D genes are given only for firm matches. Expanded clones get a size class; other rows say once, few or many, or leave the size out.

CDR3aa	CDR3nt	d_gene	abundance	v_gene	j_gene
CASSPEGTGLNEKLFF	TGCGCCAGCAGCCCGGAAGGGACAGGACTTAATGAAAAACTGTTTTTT	TRBD1	-	TRBV5-1	TRBJ1-4
CASSQGTGYGYTF	TGTGCCAGCAGCCAAGGGACAGGATATGGCTACACCTTC	TRBD1	few	TRBV3-1/TRBV3-2	TRBJ1-2
CASAQTSGGTVEQFF	TGTGCTAGTGCCCAGACTAGCGGGGGGACGGTTGAGCAGTTCTTC	TRBD2	-	TRBV12-5	TRBJ2-1
CASSSGTGGAGANVLTF	TGTGCCAGCAGCTCCGGGACAGGGGGCGCCGGGGCCAACGTCCTGACTTTC	TRBD1	-	TRBV7-9	TRBJ2-6
CASSPRLRGGNYNEQFF	TGTGCCAGCTCACCTCGGTTGAGGGGAGGCAACTACAATGAGCAGTTCTTC	-	-	TRBV18	TRBJ2-1
CASTLTGSYNEQFF	TGTGCCAGCACCCTGACAGGGTCCTACAATGAGCAGTTCTTC	TRBD1	-	TRBV6-5	TRBJ2-1
CASSSSGGYEQYF	TGTGCCAGCAGCTCCTCAGGGGGCTACGAGCAGTACTTC	TRBD1	-	TRBV7-3	TRBJ2-7
CASSEDKYYSYNSPLHF	TGTGCCAGCAGTGAAGACAAGTACTACTCCTATAATTCACCCCTCCACTTT	-	-	TRBV6-1	TRBJ1-6
CASSQLMNTEAFF	TGCGCCAGCAGCCAACTTATGAACACTGAAGCTTTCTTT	-	-	TRBV4-3	TRBJ1-1
CASSPRTGGPTDTQYF	TGTGCCAGCAGCCCACGGACAGGAGGGCCCACAGATACGCAGTATTTT	-	-	TRBV5-4	TRBJ2-3
CASSPNLAGLTGELFF	TGTGCCAGCTCACCGAACTTAGCGGGATTAACCGGGGAGCTGTTTTTT	TRBD2	-	TRBV18	TRBJ2-2
CSVEQRVTEAFF	TGCAGCGTTGAGCAGAGGGTTACCGAAGCTTTCTTT	-	once	TRBV29-1	TRBJ1-1
CASSSTSNEKLFF	TGTGCCAGCAGCTCCACAAGTAATGAAAAACTGTTTTTT	-	-	TRBV7-9	TRBJ1-4
CASSPGTSGETQYF	TGTGCCAGCAGCCCCGGGACTAGCGGTGAGACCCAGTACTTC	TRBD2	-	TRBV5-4	TRBJ2-5
CASSRGQGGEETQYF	TGTGCCAGCAGCCGGGGACAGGGAGGGGAGGAGACCCAGTACTTC	TRBD1	-	TRBV6-2/TRBV6-3	TRBJ2-5
CASSLNRYEQFF	TGTGCCAGCAGCCTTAATCGGTATGAGCAGTTCTTC	-	-	TRBV14	TRBJ2-1
CASSTKGDNTEAFF	TGCGCCAGCAGCACAAAGGGGGATAACACTGAAGCTTTCTTT	-	-	TRBV5-1	TRBJ1-1
CASSTRLSGRGEQYF	TGTGCCAGCAGTACCCGACTAAGCGGGAGAGGCGAGCAGTACTTC	TRBD2	-	TRBV6-2/TRBV6-3	TRBJ2-7
CATSRDRGLLSYEQYF	TGTGCCACCAGCAGGGACAGGGGCTTACTCTCCTACGAGCAGTACTTC	TRBD1	-	TRBV15	TRBJ2-7
CASSVGQGPAYSYEQYF	TGTGCCAGCAGCGTAGGCCAGGGGCCAGCCTACTCCTACGAGCAGTACTTC	-	once	TRBV9	TRBJ2-7
CASSPRGGTASYEQYF	TGTGCCAGCTCACCACGTGGGGGCACAGCCTCCTACGAGCAGTACTTC	-	-	TRBV18	TRBJ2-7
CASSLEGYNTEAFF	TGCGCCAGCAGCTTGGAGGGGTACAACACTGAAGCTTTCTTT	-	few	TRBV5-1	TRBJ1-1
CASSFFRLELNEQFF	TGCGCCAGCAGCTTTTTTAGACTAGAGCTCAATGAGCAGTTCTTC	-	-	TRBV5-1	TRBJ2-1
CASSLTGNYEQYF	TGTGCCAGCAGCTTGACAGGGAACTACGAGCAGTACTTC	-	-	TRBV5-6	TRBJ2-7
CASTYETGVGYTF	TGTGCCAGTACGTATGAGACAGGGGTTGGCTACACCTTC	TRBD1	-	TRBV19	TRBJ1-2
CASSQGLVPSYEQYF	TGTGCCAGCAGCCAAGGACTAGTTCCATCCTACGAGCAGTACTTC	TRBD2	-	TRBV5-4	TRBJ2-7
CASSLYPDRDSNYGYTF	TGTGCCAGCAGTTTATATCCCGACAGGGACTCTAACTATGGCTACACCTTC	TRBD1	once	TRBV28	TRBJ1-2
CASNPDRCCWPQHF	TGTGCCAGCAACCCGGACAGGTGTTGTTGGCCCCAGCATTTT	TRBD1	-	TRBV27	TRBJ1-5
CTSSLRPGANVLTF	TGCACCAGCAGCCTGAGGCCCGGGGCCAACGTCCTGACTTTC	-	-	TRBV1	TRBJ2-6
CASGQGLDQPQHF	TGTGCCAGTGGACAGGGGTTGGATCAGCCCCAGCATTTT	TRBD1	-	TRBV19	TRBJ1-5
CASSGYGASDTGELFF	TGCGCCAGCAGCGGGTATGGTGCTAGCGATACCGGGGAGCTGTTTTTT	-	once	TRBV5-1	TRBJ2-2
CASQDISNTGELFF	TGCGCCTCCCAGGACATTTCTAACACCGGGGAGCTGTTTTTT	-	-	TRBV5-1	TRBJ2-2
CASSQAGTSAYNEQFF	TGCGCCAGCAGCCAAGCCGGGACTAGCGCGTACAATGAGCAGTTCTTC	TRBD2	-	TRBV4-3	TRBJ2-1
CASSQGAGLAGYTDTQYF	TGTGCCAGCAGCCAAGGGGCTGGGCTAGCGGGGTACACAGATACGCAGTATTTT	TRBD2	-	TRBV3-1/TRBV3-2	TRBJ2-3
CASSTTGAITDTQYF	TGTGCCAGTAGTACGACAGGCGCTATCACAGATACGCAGTATTTT	-	-	TRBV19	TRBJ2-3
CASSRGTGVEETQYF	TGTGCCAGCAGCCGGGGGACAGGGGTAGAAGAGACCCAGTACTTC	TRBD1	-	TRBV5-4	TRBJ2-5
CASSEGASTRMNTEAFF	TGTGCCAGCAGTGAAGGGGCGTCTACTAGAATGAACACTGAAGCTTTCTTT	-	few	TRBV6-1	TRBJ1-1
CATSRDEDRGHTGELFF	TGTGCCACCAGCAGAGACGAGGACAGGGGGCATACCGGGGAGCTGTTTTTT	TRBD1	-	TRBV15	TRBJ2-2
CASSLPGLATGELFF	TGTGCCAGCAGCCTACCGGGTCTTGCTACCGGGGAGCTGTTTTTT	-	few	TRBV5-4	TRBJ2-2
CASSLQGGGYTF	TGTGCCAGCAGTTTACAAGGGGGAGGCTACACCTTC	-	once	TRBV28	TRBJ1-2
CASSFSGRSLEYF	TGTGCCAGCAGCTTTAGCGGGAGAAGTCTGGAGTACTTC	TRBD2	-	TRBV13	TRBJ2-7
CASTDRVPEQYF	TGTGCCAGCACAGACAGGGTGCCCGAGCAGTACTTC	TRBD1	-	TRBV6-5	TRBJ2-7
CAWSAIREVNTDTQYF	TGTGCCTGGAGTGCGATTCGGGAGGTAAACACAGATACGCAGTATTTT	TRBD2	-	TRBV30	TRBJ2-3
CASSSALAGIYEQYF	TGTGCCAGCAGCTCCGCGCTAGCGGGCATCTACGAGCAGTACTTC	TRBD2	-	TRBV5-4	TRBJ2-7
CASSYDSLGQGFGNQPQHF	TGTGCCAGCAGTTACGACTCCTTGGGACAGGGGTTTGGCAATCAGCCCCAGCATTTT	TRBD1	-	TRBV6-2/TRBV6-3	TRBJ1-5
CASSLEGQGITEAFF	TGCGCCAGCAGCTTGGAAGGACAGGGTATCACTGAAGCTTTCTTT	TRBD1	-	TRBV5-1	TRBJ1-1
CASSPLQGASGNTIYF	TGTGCCAGCTCCCCCCTGCAGGGGGCCTCTGGAAACACCATATATTTT	TRBD1	-	TRBV18	TRBJ1-3
CASSVGGQKTDTQYF	TGTGCCAGCAGCGTAGGCGGACAGAAAACAGATACGCAGTATTTT	-	few	TRBV9	TRBJ2-3
CASSGLAMGETQYF	TGTGCCAGCAGCGGCCTAGCTATGGGAGAGACCCAGTACTTC	-	-	TRBV9	TRBJ2-5
CASSQVQGWNYGYTF	TGTGCCAGCAGCCAAGTTCAGGGTTGGAACTATGGCTACACCTTC	-	-	TRBV14	TRBJ1-2